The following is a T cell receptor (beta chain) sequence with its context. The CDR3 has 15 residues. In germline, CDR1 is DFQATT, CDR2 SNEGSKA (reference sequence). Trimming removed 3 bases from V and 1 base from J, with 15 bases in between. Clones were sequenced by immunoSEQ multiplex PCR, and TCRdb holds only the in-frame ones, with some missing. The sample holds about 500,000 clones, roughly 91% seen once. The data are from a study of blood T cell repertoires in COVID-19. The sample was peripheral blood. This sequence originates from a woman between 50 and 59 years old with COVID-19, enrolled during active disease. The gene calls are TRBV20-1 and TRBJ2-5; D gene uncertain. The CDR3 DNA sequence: TGCAGTGCTAGTATGCGTTTGGTTTTCCAAGAGACCCAGTACTTC. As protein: CSASMRLVFQETQYF.